Below are 13 T cell receptor beta chains sequenced from a single sample in a study of CD8+ T cells in alopecia areata. This sample's treatment: oral pan-JAK inhibitor, 5-10 mg twice daily. RNA extraction was followed by reverse transcription into cDNA, which acted as the sequencing template. The protocol was immunoSEQ multiplex PCR, while the TCRdb copy is restricted to in-frame clones and leaves out a portion. Altogether about 180,000 clones are present, about three fifths being singletons, with the ten largest covering roughly 16%. Sequencing was performed on CD4+ T cells sorted from blood, taken at approximately week 61, from a patient treated with tofacitinib. All receptors derive from a human donor with alopecia areata.

V is TRBV19 and J is TRBJ2-3; D might be TRBD1 (6 bases). Germline V gene data show CDR1 as LNHDA and CDR2 as SQIVND (reference sequence). The V end was cut by 5 bases, the J end by 4 bases, with 10 bases between. The CDR3 is 13 amino acids. The CDR3 is CASSPTGSDTQYF. CDR3 bases: TGTGCCAGTAGTCCTACAGGGTCAGATACGCAGTATTTT. The whole variable domain, filled in from reference TRBV19 and TRBJ2-3, reads DGGITQSPKYLFRKEGQNVTLSCEQNLNHDAMYWYRQDPGQGLRLIYYSQIVNDFQKGDIAEGYSVSREKKESFPLTVTSAQKNPTAFYLCASSPTGSDTQYFGPGTRLTVL.

This clone was seen only a few times. V usage is TRBV7-9 and J usage is TRBJ1-6, with D perhaps matching TRBD1 (5 bases). CDR3 length equals 13 residues. From germline, CDR1 is SEHNR and CDR2 FQNEAQ (reference sequence). Trimming took 6 bases from V and 14 from J, leaving 17 bases between them. The CDR3 protein is CASSRDGLRALHF. CDR3 nucleotides: TGTGCCAGCAGTCGGGACGGGCTAAGGGCCCTCCACTTT. Drawing the rest from reference TRBV7-9 and TRBJ1-6, the complete variable domain is DTGVSQNPRHKITKRGQNVTFRCDPISEHNRLYWYRQTLGQGPEFLTYFQNEAQLEKSRLLSDRFSAERPKGSFSTLEIQRTEQGDSAMYLCASSRDGLRALHFGNGTRLTVT.

As for this clone: The sample carries other DNA sequences with the same CDR3. This rearrangement joins TRBV10-3 to TRBJ2-5; D call uncertain. V was clipped by 4 bases and J by 4 bases, with 4 bases between them. Germline V gene lookup returns CDR1 ENHRY and CDR2 SYGVKD. The CDR3 spans 11 residues. The DNA of the CDR3 is TGTGCCATCAGTGTAGGAGAGACCCAGTACTTC. This codes for CAISVGETQYF.

V usage is TRBV30 and J usage is TRBJ2-7, with a tentative D call TRBD1 (5 bases). The CDR3 is made up of 14 amino acids. Looked up from germline, CDR1 is GTSNPN and CDR2 is SVGIG (reference sequence). V was clipped by 0 bases and J by 6 bases, with 15 bases between them. This CDR3 is CAWSVRVGLIEQYF. For the CDR3, the DNA is TGTGCCTGGAGTGTCAGGGTGGGCCTAATCGAGCAGTACTTC. Combining the CDR3 with reference TRBV30 and TRBJ2-7 gives the whole variable domain SQTIHQWPATLVQPVGSPLSLECTVEGTSNPNLYWYRQAAGRGLQLLFYSVGIGQISSEVPQNLSASRPQDRQFILSSKKLLLSDSGFYLCAWSVRVGLIEQYFGPGTRLTVT.

The V and J genes are TRBV5-1 and TRBJ2-7; 7 bases align to TRBD1. The CDR3 has 12 residues. Germline V CDR1 and CDR2: SGHRS, YFSETQ. With V trimmed by 1 base and J by 6 bases, 1 base remained unmatched. Written as DNA, the CDR3 is TGCGCCAGCAGCTTGAGGGACAGCGAGCAGTACTTC. Protein sequence: CASSLRDSEQYF.

V is TRBV9 and J is TRBJ2-5; perhaps TRBD2 as D (6 bases). From germline, CDR1 is SGDLS and CDR2 YYNGEE. The CDR3 runs 13 residues. V lost 0 bases to trimming and J lost 5 bases, with 8 bases between them. The CDR3 region is CASSVGGAETQYF. The CDR3 coding sequence is TGTGCCAGCAGCGTAGGCGGGGCCGAGACCCAGTACTTC.

This chain joins TRBV20-1 and TRBJ2-1; D not certain. V dropped 3 bases and J dropped 14 bases, with 14 bases sitting between them. This CDR3 spans 11 amino acids. Germline CDR1 DFQATT, CDR2 SNEGSKA (reference sequence). The CDR3 sequence is CSASPLGLEFF. CDR3 nucleotide sequence: TGCAGTGCTAGCCCCCTGGGGTTGGAGTTCTTC.

This rearrangement joins TRBV27 to TRBJ2-7, with no clear D. Germline-derived CDR1 and CDR2 are MNHEY and SMNVEV (reference sequence). V was trimmed by 5 bases and J by 6 bases, leaving 14 bases between them. The CDR3 loop spans 13 amino acids. The CDR3 DNA reads TGTGCCAGCAGTGAGCAGGCCCGAGTCGAGCAGTACTTC. This gives the protein CASSEQARVEQYF.

This clone was picked up a small number of times. V and J are TRBV7-2 and TRBJ1-2; 8 positions agree with TRBD1. The V and J ends lost 5 bases and 1 base, in that order; junction bases with no gene match: 6. Looked up from germline, CDR1 is SGHTA and CDR2 is FQGNSA. This CDR3 has 15 amino acids. The CDR3 region is CASSPRTGNNYGYTF. The CDR3 coding sequence is TGTGCCAGCAGCCCCCGGACAGGGAATAACTATGGCTACACCTTC.

The J gene is TRBJ2-1, the V gene TRBV6-4; no clear D gene. Germline values: CDR1 MRHNA, CDR2 SNTAGT. The CDR3 extends over 16 amino acids. V lost 3 bases to trimming and J lost 0 bases, with 12 bases between them. The CDR3 DNA follows: TGTGCCAGCAGTGAAGGTTCGGGTCTCTCCTACAATGAGCAGTTCTTC. It codes for CASSEGSGLSYNEQFF.

The chain has TRBV7-9 and TRBJ1-6; 7 bases align to TRBD1. The V segment lost 5 bases and the J segment 6 bases; nucleotides outside the gene matches: 10. Germline-derived CDR1 and CDR2 are SEHNR and FQNEAQ (reference sequence). CDR3 length: 16 residues. CDR3 amino acids: CASSPPGQTLNSPLHF. In nucleotides, the CDR3 is TGTGCCAGCAGCCCTCCGGGACAGACCCTTAATTCACCCCTCCACTTT.

This clone was seen a handful of times. The chain couples TRBV14 to TRBJ2-3; possibly TRBD1 for D (6 bases). The V end lost 2 bases, the J end lost 2 bases, and 11 bases lay between the germline ends. The CDR3 is 15 amino acids. Germline-derived CDR1 and CDR2 are SGHDN and FVKESK. CDR3: CASSQFGQYTDTQYF. The CDR3 DNA is TGTGCCAGCAGCCAATTCGGACAGTACACAGATACGCAGTATTTT.

The chain uses TRBV14 and TRBJ2-3; D remains ambiguous. The CDR3 sequence is 18 residues long. Trimming stripped 4 bases from V and 0 bases from J, with 20 bases between. Germline lookup yields CDR1 SGHDN and CDR2 FVKESK. CDR3 bases: TGTGCCAGCAGCCCAAGGGCCCTCCGACTTCCAAGCACAGATACGCAGTATTTT. Protein: CASSPRALRLPSTDTQYF.